These T cell receptor beta chains were read from a single sample in a study of T cells after yellow fever vaccination. TCRdb processed the 5' RACE reads anew with MiXCR; each CDR3 protein has one entry. The table shows about 220,000 distinct CDR3 sequences, with 3% to 4% occurring only once. The sequenced sample was CD4+ T cells sorted from PBMCs, obtained 10 days after the yellow fever booster vaccination. The source of these receptors is a man in his late teens or twenties who received the YFV17D yellow fever vaccine. Both conserved end residues are part of each CDR3. The order of the fields is J gene, D gene, V gene, clone size, CDR3 DNA, CDR3 protein. A D gene is named only where the DNA matches it firmly. Clone size is not always given. Where it is, it says once, few, many or a class for expanded clones.

j_gene: TRBJ1-2; d_gene: -; v_gene: TRBV7-8; abundance: -; CDR3nt: TGTGCCAGCAGTTCCCAATCACAGGGCTATGGCTACACCTTC; CDR3aa: CASSSQSQGYGYTF
j_gene: TRBJ2-4; d_gene: -; v_gene: TRBV6-2/TRBV6-3; abundance: many; CDR3nt: TGTGCCAGCAGTTCGACACCGCCCCCAAAGGACATTCAGTACTTC; CDR3aa: CASSSTPPPKDIQYF
j_gene: TRBJ2-7; d_gene: -; v_gene: TRBV20-1; abundance: many; CDR3nt: TGCAGTGCTGGGGCCCGAGGGTACGAGCAGTACTTC; CDR3aa: CSAGARGYEQYF
j_gene: TRBJ2-2; d_gene: TRBD1; v_gene: TRBV28; abundance: many; CDR3nt: TGTGCCAGCAGAACGACAGGGGGCGGTACCGGGGAGCTGTTTTTT; CDR3aa: CASRTTGGGTGELFF
j_gene: TRBJ2-1; d_gene: TRBD2; v_gene: TRBV6-6; abundance: -; CDR3nt: TGTGCCAGCAGTTACTCGCGGGGGAGAGATGAGCAGTTCTTC; CDR3aa: CASSYSRGRDEQFF
j_gene: TRBJ1-6; d_gene: -; v_gene: TRBV5-1; abundance: -; CDR3nt: TGCGCCAGCAGCCCGACAGCGAGGACCTATAATTCACCCCTCCACTTT; CDR3aa: CASSPTARTYNSPLHF
j_gene: TRBJ1-2; d_gene: -; v_gene: TRBV20-1; abundance: -; CDR3nt: TGCAGTGCTAGATGGGGGTATGGCTACACCTTC; CDR3aa: CSARWGYGYTF
j_gene: TRBJ1-6; d_gene: TRBD1; v_gene: TRBV20-1; abundance: few; CDR3nt: TGCAGTGCCCATCCCTCACAGGGGGCGGTCAATTCACCCCTCCACTTT; CDR3aa: CSAHPSQGAVNSPLHF
j_gene: TRBJ1-3; d_gene: -; v_gene: TRBV9; abundance: -; CDR3nt: TGTGCCAGCAGCGTGTCTTCGGTTGGGCAGACTGGAAACACCATATATTTT; CDR3aa: CASSVSSVGQTGNTIYF
j_gene: TRBJ2-5; d_gene: TRBD1; v_gene: TRBV5-5; abundance: few; CDR3nt: TGTGCCAGCAGCTGGGGACAGTATGACCAAGAGACCCAGTACTTC; CDR3aa: CASSWGQYDQETQYF
j_gene: TRBJ1-5; d_gene: TRBD1; v_gene: TRBV24-1; abundance: many; CDR3nt: TGTGCCACCAGTGATGGGGACAGGGGAACCCAGCATTTT; CDR3aa: CATSDGDRGTQHF
j_gene: TRBJ2-5; d_gene: -; v_gene: TRBV18; abundance: -; CDR3nt: TGTGCCAGCTCACCACTCGCGGGGTCAGAGACCCAGTACTTC; CDR3aa: CASSPLAGSETQYF
j_gene: TRBJ2-3; d_gene: -; v_gene: TRBV10-1; abundance: many; CDR3nt: TGCGCCAGCAGTGAGTCGGGTGATACGCAGTATTTT; CDR3aa: CASSESGDTQYF
j_gene: TRBJ2-1; d_gene: -; v_gene: TRBV6-5; abundance: -; CDR3nt: TGTGCCAGCAGGGCCCGGGACGCAAGCATTTACAATGAGCAGTTCTTC; CDR3aa: CASRARDASIYNEQFF
j_gene: TRBJ2-3; d_gene: TRBD2; v_gene: TRBV7-2; abundance: many; CDR3nt: TGTGCCAGCAGCACTAGCGGCACAGATACGCAGTATTTT; CDR3aa: CASSTSGTDTQYF
j_gene: TRBJ2-5; d_gene: -; v_gene: TRBV5-1; abundance: few; CDR3nt: TGCGCCAGCGGGGAGACCCAGTACTTC; CDR3aa: CASGETQYF
j_gene: TRBJ2-5; d_gene: TRBD2; v_gene: TRBV7-7; abundance: few; CDR3nt: TGTGCTAGCAGCCTAGCGGGGCTCCAAGAGACCCAGTACTTC; CDR3aa: CASSLAGLQETQYF
j_gene: TRBJ2-2; d_gene: TRBD2; v_gene: TRBV6-5; abundance: few; CDR3nt: TGTGCCAGCAGTTACGCGGGGGGGTACACCGGGGAGCTGTTTTTT; CDR3aa: CASSYAGGYTGELFF
j_gene: TRBJ1-1; d_gene: -; v_gene: TRBV12-3/TRBV12-4; abundance: few; CDR3nt: TGTGCCAGCACCTCGGAGGGTCGGACTGAAGCTTTCTTT; CDR3aa: CASTSEGRTEAFF
j_gene: TRBJ2-5; d_gene: -; v_gene: TRBV27; abundance: many; CDR3nt: TGTGCCAGCAGTTTTTGGGCTAGCCGTGGGGAGACCCAGTACTTC; CDR3aa: CASSFWASRGETQYF
j_gene: TRBJ2-5; d_gene: -; v_gene: TRBV5-1; abundance: many; CDR3nt: TGCGCCAGCAGCTTGGGGGGATTCGTGGAGACCCAGTACTTC; CDR3aa: CASSLGGFVETQYF
j_gene: TRBJ1-4; d_gene: -; v_gene: TRBV27; abundance: -; CDR3nt: TGTGCCAGCAGTTCCCTGACAGCTAACAATGAAAAACTGTTTTTT; CDR3aa: CASSSLTANNEKLFF
j_gene: TRBJ1-1; d_gene: -; v_gene: TRBV5-1; abundance: many; CDR3nt: TGCGCCAGCAGCTTGGCTAGGCCTGGGCAGGCTTTCTTT; CDR3aa: CASSLARPGQAFF
j_gene: TRBJ2-7; d_gene: -; v_gene: TRBV14; abundance: few; CDR3nt: TGTGCCAGCAGCCAGAATGGGGGCCTCTACGAGCAGTACTTC; CDR3aa: CASSQNGGLYEQYF
j_gene: TRBJ1-2; d_gene: TRBD1; v_gene: TRBV12-3/TRBV12-4; abundance: -; CDR3nt: TGTGCCAGCAGTGCGGGACAGTCCTATGGCTACACCTTC; CDR3aa: CASSAGQSYGYTF
j_gene: TRBJ2-1; d_gene: -; v_gene: TRBV7-9; abundance: -; CDR3nt: TGTGCCAGCAGACCAACCACCTACAATGAGCAGTTCTTC; CDR3aa: CASRPTTYNEQFF
j_gene: TRBJ2-1; d_gene: TRBD1; v_gene: TRBV7-9; abundance: many; CDR3nt: TGTGCCAGCAGCTCCGGGACAGAGGCCAATGAGCAGTTCTTC; CDR3aa: CASSSGTEANEQFF
j_gene: TRBJ2-3; d_gene: -; v_gene: TRBV12-3/TRBV12-4; abundance: -; CDR3nt: TGTGCCAGCAGTCCGAGAAGCACAGATACGCTGTATTTT; CDR3aa: CASSPRSTDTLYF
j_gene: TRBJ2-6; d_gene: TRBD2; v_gene: TRBV4-3; abundance: -; CDR3nt: TGCGCCAGCAGCCCACCCGGCGGGGGGTATCGCTCTGGGGCCAACGTCCTGACTTTC; CDR3aa: CASSPPGGGYRSGANVLTF
j_gene: TRBJ2-3; d_gene: TRBD2; v_gene: TRBV6-2/TRBV6-3; abundance: many; CDR3nt: TGTGCCAGCAGGAAGGCGGGGGGCACAGATACGCAGTATTTT; CDR3aa: CASRKAGGTDTQYF
j_gene: TRBJ1-5; d_gene: -; v_gene: TRBV2; abundance: -; CDR3nt: TGTGCCAGCAGTGGTTCTACAAGGAATCAGCCCCAGCATTTT; CDR3aa: CASSGSTRNQPQHF
j_gene: TRBJ2-1; d_gene: TRBD2; v_gene: TRBV5-1; abundance: few; CDR3nt: TGCGCCAGCAGCTTGGACGGGGGGGGACCATACAATGAGCAGTTCTTC; CDR3aa: CASSLDGGGPYNEQFF
j_gene: TRBJ2-1; d_gene: -; v_gene: TRBV29-1; abundance: many; CDR3nt: TGCAGCGTTGGGTGGGAAGGAGCCTACAATGAGCAGTTCTTC; CDR3aa: CSVGWEGAYNEQFF
j_gene: TRBJ1-3; d_gene: -; v_gene: TRBV20-1; abundance: many; CDR3nt: TGCAGTGCTAGAGATTACAGGGCAATTCAGACAAACACCATATATTTT; CDR3aa: CSARDYRAIQTNTIYF
j_gene: TRBJ1-6; d_gene: -; v_gene: TRBV5-1; abundance: many; CDR3nt: TGCGCCAGCAGCCTGAGGACAGATACTAATTCACCCCTCCACTTT; CDR3aa: CASSLRTDTNSPLHF
j_gene: TRBJ2-7; d_gene: TRBD1; v_gene: TRBV9; abundance: few; CDR3nt: TGTGCCAGCAGCGTTTACGGACAGGGCGGTTACGAGCAGTACTTC; CDR3aa: CASSVYGQGGYEQYF
j_gene: TRBJ1-2; d_gene: -; v_gene: TRBV4-1; abundance: many; CDR3nt: TGCGCCAGCAGCCAACACACAGGGAGCGTGAGAGATGGCTACACCTTC; CDR3aa: CASSQHTGSVRDGYTF
j_gene: TRBJ1-1; d_gene: -; v_gene: TRBV29-1; abundance: many; CDR3nt: TGCAGCGTCCCCCGAGGGTCCGGGATGCGCTTCTTT; CDR3aa: CSVPRGSGMRFF
j_gene: TRBJ1-2; d_gene: -; v_gene: TRBV18; abundance: few; CDR3nt: TGTGCCAGCTCACCAGGGGACGGCTATGGCTACACCTTC; CDR3aa: CASSPGDGYGYTF
j_gene: TRBJ2-7; d_gene: -; v_gene: TRBV20-1; abundance: many; CDR3nt: TGCAGTGCCCCTAGGAGGCAGGGGAGCTCCTACGAGCAGTACTTC; CDR3aa: CSAPRRQGSSYEQYF
j_gene: TRBJ2-3; d_gene: -; v_gene: TRBV20-1; abundance: few; CDR3nt: TGCAGTGGGACGGGTGAGACAGATACGCAGTATTTT; CDR3aa: CSGTGETDTQYF